This is a list of T cell receptor beta chains from one sample in a study of T cells in localized non-small cell lung cancer. Method: immunoSEQ multiplex PCR; TCRdb's copy keeps in-frame clones and lacks some. The sample records about 26,000 clones, more than 85% being singletons. The source was peripheral blood, collected before any cancer treatment. Receptors originate from a female donor over 55 with stage II squamous cell lung carcinoma. CDR3s leave out the opening cysteine and the closing phenylalanine or tryptophan.

cdr3_aa	v_call
AWRLAGDTGELF	TRBV30
ASSLITGSNYGYT	TRBV28
ATPTDQGAYTGELF	TRBV15
ASSPGPRDGSDTQY	TRBV5-1
ASSQGTLQGARGTEAF	TRBV4-2
ASSPRPVIRLGNTGELF	TRBV7-8
ASTQDRGPYNEQF	TRBV5-8
ASSSTLFYGYT	TRBV7-9
ASSERPISYEQY	TRBV28
ASSQGQAGGQETQY	TRBV4-1
ASSVRGADEAF	TRBV9
ASRPTGGNGPQH	TRBV6-1
ASSESGPGQYSNQPQH	TRBV10-2
ASSPRQGGTEAF	TRBV13
ASTTGGGQPQH	TRBV2
ASSYSQGGGANVLT	TRBV6-5
AIRRTGDEQF	TRBV10-3
ASSPGGAGYGYT	TRBV5-4
ASSLRGPAEEAQY	TRBV5-1
ASSLDSTDTQY	TRBV5-1
ASSFGKRDSLYGYT	TRBV7-9
ASSQQTGLTEKLF	TRBV4-2
AWSPLGQGAAGYT	TRBV30
ASSQSSGTGGRNEQF	TRBV4-2
ASSTQTGATDEQY	TRBV19
ASSPQGTSRETQY	TRBV18
ASRRTGRANTEAF	TRBV5-4